Below, one T cell receptor (beta chain) is given with its context. This sample was taken from a study of blood T cell repertoires in COVID-19. Germline V lookup: CDR1 MNHEY, CDR2 SVGAGI. Trimming pared 4 bases from V and 4 bases from J, leaving 14 bases between. The CDR3 length is 15 residues. Data came from immunoSEQ multiplex PCR; TCRdb stores just in-frame clones and leaves some out. The sample records almost 90,000 clones, 90% being singletons. The chain carries TRBV6-5 and TRBJ1-3; D might be TRBD1 (6 bases). The specimen was peripheral blood. This receptor was identified in a man aged 18 to 30 with COVID-19, enrolled during active disease. The CDR3 DNA sequence: TGTGCCAGCAGTTCCCAGGGGTTCTCGGGAAACACCATATATTTT. The encoded protein is CASSSQGFSGNTIYF.